These 5 T cell receptor beta chains share one sample of origin, sequenced in a study of OX40 agonist ivuxolimab in advanced cancers. The data were produced by immunoSEQ multiplex PCR, yet TCRdb's version contains in-frame clones alone and is incomplete. The repertoire holds around 57,000 clones, with approximately 92% as singletons. The sequencing used CD4+ or CD8+ T cells sorted from blood, collected in a trial of the OX40 agonist ivuxolimab. The receptor set was obtained from an adult with an advanced solid tumor such as melanoma, head and neck, liver or kidney cancer.

J is TRBJ2-3 and V is TRBV10-3; D remains unclear. Between the trimmed V and J ends, which lost 6 bases and 6 bases, there was a span of 10 bases. This CDR3 comprises 12 residues. Germline V gene data show CDR1 as ENHRY and CDR2 as SYGVKD. Here the CDR3 DNA reads TGTGCCATCAGGGGGTATCACGATACGCAGTATTTT. This codes for CAIRGYHDTQYF.

V and J are TRBV28 and TRBJ1-4; 8 bases line up with TRBD1. Looked up from germline, CDR1 is MDHEN and CDR2 is SYDVKM. Losses at the gene ends were 3 bases for V and 0 bases for J; bases not matched to a gene: 3. The CDR3 runs to 16 residues. Written as DNA, the CDR3 is TGTGCCAGCAGTTTGTACAGGGGGGCAACTAATGAAAAACTGTTTTTT. It yields the protein CASSLYRGATNEKLFF.

The rearrangement uses TRBV27 and TRBJ1-3; D is uncertain. The CDR3 is 16 amino acids. Trimming removed 5 bases at V and 0 bases at J, with 14 bases between. Germline CDR1 reads MNHEY; CDR2 reads SMNVEV (reference sequence). CDR3 residues: CASSPTPAASGNTIYF. Here the CDR3 DNA reads TGTGCCAGCAGTCCGACCCCGGCGGCCTCTGGAAACACCATATATTTT.

Notes on this clone: This same CDR3 is encoded by further DNA sequences in the sample. The chain carries TRBV6-5 and TRBJ1-2; D is undetermined. V lost 2 bases and J lost 2, with 6 bases in between. This CDR3 comprises 13 residues. The germline gives CDR1 MNHEY, CDR2 SVGAGI. The CDR3 region has the DNA TGTGCCAGCAGTTACGGACGGAACTATGGCTACACCTTC. Its translation: CASSYGRNYGYTF.

The gene calls are TRBV19 and TRBJ1-5; TRBD1 is a possible D gene (6 bases). Germline V CDR1 and CDR2: LNHDA, SQIVND (reference sequence). V was shortened by 3 bases and J by 0 bases, with 9 bases between the two germline ends. The length of the CDR3 is 15 residues. The CDR3 DNA reads TGTGCCAGTAGTATCGGGACAAGTAGCAATCAGCCCCAGCATTTT. It translates to CASSIGTSSNQPQHF.